This T cell receptor (beta chain) is from a study of response to subunit inactivated influenza vaccine. This clonotype has at least ten counts. Its antigen is unidentified. TCRdb re-called the RT-PCR reads with MiXCR, one entry per CDR3 protein. In the table there are roughly 700,000 distinct CDR3 sequences, more than 11% of which are singletons. The CDR3 has 13 residues. V was clipped by 4 bases and J by 10 bases, with 14 bases between them. Germline CDR1 is SGHVS and CDR2 is FQNEAQ. Study-level results: A suggestion made by the authors is that each seasonal influenza vaccination recruits few new T cells.

The receptor comes from a man in his fifties who received an inactivated influenza vaccine. The chain links TRBV7-8 to TRBJ2-1, with unresolved D. Sequenced here: PBMCs from blood, sampled around two weeks before vaccination. CDR3 coding DNA: TGTGCCAGCAGCTCCGGCGTGATAATGGAGCAGTTCTTC. Its protein is CASSSGVIMEQFF.